These 3 T cell receptor beta chains came from one sample sequenced in a study of regulatory T cells in long-lasting Graves disease. Combining iRepertoire HTBI primers with Arm-PCR of CDR3 regions, the authors built TCR beta libraries. TCRdb re-called the multiplex PCR reads through MiXCR, storing one row per CDR3 protein. Found here are approximately 360,000 distinct CDR3 sequences, 12% of them singletons; the top ten hold about 19%. This sample's time point: newly diagnosed GD, antithyroid drugs for less than 3 months. PBMCs provided the RNA from which the TCR library was made. In addition, the sample was reused for a study of T cells in Graves' hyperthyroidism and ophthalmopathy.

The specimen was peripheral blood mononuclear cells (PBMCs), collected at new diagnosis, from a patient treated with antithyroid drugs. The receptors originated from a woman aged 18-29 years with Graves disease.

Ten or more counts support this clonotype. The CDR3 loop is CATSMGPGSVRNHRNYGYTF. The CDR3 DNA follows: TGTGCCACCAGCATGGGACCGGGATCTGTCAGAAACCATCGAAACTATGGCTACACCTTC. This chain uses TRBV15 with TRBJ1-2, with D possibly matching TRBD1 (5 bases). V was pared by 4 bases and J by 2 bases, with 29 bases between. CDR1 is LNHNV, CDR2 YYDKDF, per germline (reference sequence). The CDR3 has 20 residues.

This clonotype has a count of ten or more. The chain uses TRBV6-1 and TRBJ2-7; D is perhaps TRBD2 (5 bases). Per the germline V gene, CDR1 is MNHNS and CDR2 is SASEGT. The CDR3 runs 15 residues. V shed 4 bases and J shed 0 bases, with 13 bases lying between them. CDR3 region: CASSGPSRSSYEQYV. In DNA, the CDR3 is TGTGCCAGCAGTGGGCCTAGCCGGAGCTCCTACGAGCAGTACGTC.

In its sample, this clonotype was seen many times. The chain employs TRBV7-2 and TRBJ1-1, with D unresolved. CDR1 is SGHTA, CDR2 FQGNSA, per germline. This CDR3 comprises 15 residues. Trimming left V 8 bases short and J 0 bases short, with 16 bases between. The CDR3 region has the DNA TGTGCCAGCCGCTACTCTCCTCTCATGAACACTGAAGCTTTCTTT. This sequence encodes CASRYSPLMNTEAFF.